This T cell receptor (beta chain) was recorded in a study of identical twins. This clonotype has only a few counts. MiXCR, run by TCRdb on the 5' RACE reads, gives a single entry per CDR3 protein. The table has 350,000 to 600,000 distinct CDR3 sequences, about 14% seen once. This same sample was also taken into another study, of yellow fever vaccine responses in identical twins.

The sample consisted of CD4+ T cells sorted from blood. The clonotype was recovered from a woman under 30 in good health.

The CDR3 loop is CASSARVAGGSEQYF. DNA of the CDR3: TGTGCCAGCAGCGCCCGGGTAGCGGGGGGCTCCGAGCAGTACTTC. The V and J genes are TRBV9 and TRBJ2-7; 10 positions match TRBD2. The germline V gene encodes CDR1 SGDLS and CDR2 YYNGEE. The V and J ends lost 3 bases and 6 bases, in that order; junction bases with no gene match: 9. There are 15 residues in the CDR3.